This T cell receptor beta chain was captured by sequencing in a study of beta chain features in type 1 diabetes. Turning to the study itself: Age, gender and cell yields were similar between patients and healthy donors.

V gave up 5 bases and J gave up 4 bases, with 19 bases separating them. This CDR3 region has 16 residues. Germline CDR1 is SGHNT and CDR2 is YYREEE (reference sequence). As concerns this clone: Its matching antigen is unknown.

Expressed TCRB transcripts were sequenced because the isolated RNA had all been reverse transcribed beforehand. This table comes from immunoSEQ multiplex PCR, and its TCRdb copy is limited to in-frame clones, with some not included. The sample yields around 600,000 clones, 9.5% to 15% seen once. Overall study results and limits: Among patients with Type 1 diabetes, TCRB CDR3s were moderately but significantly shorter in every one of the four CD4+ subsets. HLA influence on TCRB rearrangement stayed unresolved here.

Sampling consisted of one heparinised blood draw per donor, averaging about 116 mL. Via the markers CD45RO/CCR7/CD25/CD127/CD95/CD27, stem cell-like memory, regulatory, central memory and naive CD4+ cells were sorted. This chain uses TRBV5-4 with TRBJ1-3; D might be TRBD1 (5 bases). The sample taken for sequencing was naive CD4+ T cells from blood. The TCR comes from a man aged 30 to 39 with type 1 diabetes. The chain's CDR3 is CASSPANQGSGNTIYF. CDR3 nucleotides: TGTGCCAGCAGTCCAGCGAACCAGGGAAGCGGAAACACCATATATTTT. Based on the CDR3 plus reference TRBV5-4 and TRBJ1-3, the full variable domain is ETGVTQSPTHLIKTRGQQVTLRCSSQSGHNTVSWYQQALGQGPQFIFQYYREEENGRGNFPPRFSGLQFPNYSSELNVNALELDDSALYLCASSPANQGSGNTIYFGEGSWLTVV.